The rows below give T cell receptor beta chains drawn from one sample of a study of CD8+CD57+ T cells in acquired aplastic anemia. TCRdb processed the reads anew with MiXCR; each CDR3 protein has one entry. The data show about 200,000 distinct CDR3 sequences, with around three fifths seen just once and around 58% held by the top ten. Sequenced input: sorted CD4+, CD8+, or CD8+CD57+ T cells (not recorded which) from PBMCs. These receptors originate from a human donor with aplastic anemia. The CDR3 runs from the conserved cysteine through the conserved F or W. A D gene is named only where the DNA matches it firmly. Clone size appears in some rows only: once, few, many, or a class for an expanded clone.

>NA|NA|TRBJ2-7|TRBV7-3
CASSFARGAGEQYF
TGTGCCAGCAGCTTCGCCCGAGGAGCAGGCGAGCAGTACTTC
>NA|many|TRBJ2-3|TRBV7-6
CASSAPNTDTQYF
TGTGCCAGCAGCGCCCCTAACACAGATACGCAGTATTTT
>TRBD1|NA|TRBJ1-5|TRBV20-1
CSASGTGYSNQPQHF
TGCAGTGCTTCCGGGACAGGTTATAGCAATCAGCCCCAGCATTTT
>NA|NA|TRBJ2-5|TRBV24-1
CATSDPPGDSETQYF
TGTGCCACCAGTGACCCACCAGGGGATTCGGAGACCCAGTACTTC
>TRBD2|NA|TRBJ2-3|TRBV7-9
CASSLSRERDTQYF
TGTGCCAGCAGCTTATCGCGGGAGAGAGATACGCAGTATTTT
>NA|NA|TRBJ2-1|TRBV29-1
CSVRQGGNEQFF
TGCAGCGTTCGCCAGGGCGGAAATGAGCAGTTCTTC
>NA|NA|TRBJ1-4|TRBV19
CASSLLSHNEKLFF
TGTGCCAGCAGCTTACTCAGCCATAATGAAAAACTGTTTTTT
>NA|NA|TRBJ2-6|TRBV9
CASSVPGSGANVLTF
TGTGCCAGCAGCGTACCGGGGTCTGGGGCCAACGTCCTGACTTTC
>NA|NA|TRBJ1-5|TRBV6-6
CASSATERRQPQHF
TGTGCCAGCAGTGCCACGGAGAGGAGGCAGCCCCAGCATTTT
>NA|many|TRBJ2-7|TRBV6-2/TRBV6-3
CASSFLGGPSYEQYF
TGTGCCAGCAGTTTCTTAGGGGGACCGTCCTACGAGCAGTACTTC
>NA|NA|TRBJ2-1|TRBV10-3
CAISESAGLDVQFF
TGTGCCATCAGTGAGTCTGCGGGGTTGGACGTGCAGTTCTTC
>NA|NA|TRBJ2-2|TRBV12-3/TRBV12-4
CASADRRYTGELFF
TGTGCTAGTGCAGACAGGAGATACACCGGGGAGCTGTTTTTT
>NA|NA|TRBJ2-7|TRBV12-3/TRBV12-4
CASSGPPPNLLYEQYF
TGTGCCAGCAGTGGCCCCCCACCGAACTTACTCTACGAGCAGTACTTC
>TRBD1|NA|TRBJ2-1|TRBV5-1
CASSQGAQMLEQFF
TGCGCCAGCAGCCAGGGGGCCCAGATGCTGGAGCAGTTCTTC
>NA|NA|TRBJ2-1|TRBV15
CATSRDLVYEQFF
TGTGCCACCAGCAGAGATCTGGTCTATGAGCAGTTCTTC
>TRBD2|NA|TRBJ2-3|TRBV24-1
CATSSGGTTDTQYF
TGTGCCACCAGTAGCGGGGGTACCACAGATACGCAGTATTTT
>NA|few|TRBJ2-5|TRBV20-1
CSATQETQYF
TGCAGTGCCACACAAGAGACCCAGTACTTC
>NA|NA|TRBJ2-3|TRBV9
CASSSSTLGPTDTQYF
TGTGCCAGCAGCTCATCCACACTGGGACCCACAGATACGCAGTATTTT
>NA|NA|TRBJ1-6|TRBV7-2
CASTLWARSPLHF
TGTGCCAGCACCTTATGGGCGCGATCACCCCTACACTTT
>TRBD1|NA|TRBJ1-1|TRBV20-1
CSASRDRGQRNTEAFF
TGCAGTGCTTCGAGAGACAGGGGGCAACGGAACACTGAAGCTTTCTTT
>TRBD1|NA|TRBJ1-6|TRBV19
CASSIVGGQENSPLHF
TGTGCCAGTAGTATAGTAGGGGGACAGGAAAATTCACCCCTCCACTTT
>TRBD1|NA|TRBJ1-6|TRBV5-5
CASSFPGTGNSPLHF
TGTGCCAGCAGCTTTCCCGGGACAGGAAATTCACCCCTCCACTTT